This TCR beta chain comes out of a study of vaccination effects on CD4 cells after COVID-19. About the research overall: As their vaccination, participants received two doses of either BNT162b2 or mRNA-1273.

Antigen-specific CD4+ T cells were first expanded with viral peptide pools by the ViraFEST assay and only then sequenced. Having been cultured for about 10 days, the cells underwent CD4+ T cell isolation. The infection with SARS-CoV-2 (confirmed by PCR) occurred in this person between March and December 2020. Wells each received around 2.1 million PBMC, cultured with 10 IU/ml IL-2 and around 9.8 ug/ml peptides. The negative control condition used HIV-1 Nef peptides. The repertoire was sequenced with immunoSEQ multiplex PCR; TCRdb's copy has only in-frame clones and lacks some. The sample yields 45,000 to 70,000 clones, 76% seen once. A few counts support this clone. The antigen remains undetermined. Looked up from germline, CDR1 is SEHNR and CDR2 is FQNEAQ (reference sequence). The length of the CDR3 is 13 residues. Deletions cut 6 bases from V and 5 bases from J, with 11 bases between.

The chain is built from TRBV7-9 and TRBJ1-5; possibly TRBD1 for D (5 bases). The receptor was derived from a human donor who had a prior SARS-CoV-2 infection. The sample consisted of CD4+ T cells from PBMCs cultured with HIV peptides, taken before COVID-19 vaccination. As for subset: HIV-1 Nef peptide pool negative control/reference culture. CDR3 nucleotide sequence: TGTGCCAGCAGTACCCAGGGAGATCAGCCCCAGCATTTT. Protein product: CASSTQGDQPQHF.